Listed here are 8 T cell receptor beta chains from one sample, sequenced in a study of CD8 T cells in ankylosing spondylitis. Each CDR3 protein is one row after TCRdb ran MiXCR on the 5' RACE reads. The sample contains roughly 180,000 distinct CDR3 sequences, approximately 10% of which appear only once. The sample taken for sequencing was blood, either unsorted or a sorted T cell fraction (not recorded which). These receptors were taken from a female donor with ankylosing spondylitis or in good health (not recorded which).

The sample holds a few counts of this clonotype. CDR3 coding DNA: TGTGCCAGCAGCTTATTTAGCGGGAGGGTAAAGAGCTCTGGGGCCAACGTCCTGACTTTC. It specifies CASSLFSGRVKSSGANVLTF. The chain carries TRBV11-2 and TRBJ2-6, with 11 bases matching TRBD2. The CDR3 extends over 20 amino acids. With V trimmed by 2 bases and J by 0 bases, 9 bases remained unmatched. The germline CDR1 and CDR2 sequences are SGHAT and FQNNGV.

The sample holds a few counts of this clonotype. The CDR3 DNA is TGTGCCAGCAGTTATAGCGTCCTCTACGAGCAGTACTTC. This sequence encodes CASSYSVLYEQYF. V gene TRBV6-2 or TRBV6-3 combines with J gene TRBJ2-7; D is possibly TRBD2 (5 bases). CDR1 and CDR2 (germline): MNHEY, SVGEGT. This CDR3 is 13 amino acids long. V was pared by 3 bases and J by 3 bases, with 9 bases between.

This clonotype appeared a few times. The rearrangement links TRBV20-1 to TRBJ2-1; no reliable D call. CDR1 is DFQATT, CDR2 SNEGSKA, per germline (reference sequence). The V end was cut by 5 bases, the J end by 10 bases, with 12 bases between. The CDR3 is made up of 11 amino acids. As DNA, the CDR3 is TGCAGTGCTCTTGACTCTAGGGAGCAGTTCTTC. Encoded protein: CSALDSREQFF.

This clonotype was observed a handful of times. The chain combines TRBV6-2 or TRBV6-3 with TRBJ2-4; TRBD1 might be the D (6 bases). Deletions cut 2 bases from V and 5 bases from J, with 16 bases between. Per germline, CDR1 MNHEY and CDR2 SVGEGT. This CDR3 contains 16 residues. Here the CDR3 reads CASSYRGTWTQNIQYF. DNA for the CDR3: TGTGCCAGCAGTTACAGGGGGACCTGGACCCAAAACATTCAGTACTTC.

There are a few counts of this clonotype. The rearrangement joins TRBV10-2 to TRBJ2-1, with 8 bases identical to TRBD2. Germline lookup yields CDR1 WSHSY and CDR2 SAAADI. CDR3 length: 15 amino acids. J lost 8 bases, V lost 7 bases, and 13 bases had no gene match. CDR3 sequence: CASTVWREDVDEQFF. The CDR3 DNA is TGCGCCAGCACTGTGTGGCGGGAGGACGTCGATGAGCAGTTCTTC.

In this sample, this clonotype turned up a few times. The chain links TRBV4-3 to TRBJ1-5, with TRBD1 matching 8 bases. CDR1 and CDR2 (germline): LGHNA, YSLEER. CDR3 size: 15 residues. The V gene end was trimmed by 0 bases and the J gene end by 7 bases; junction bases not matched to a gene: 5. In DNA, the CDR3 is TGCGCCAGCAGCCAAGAGCAGGGGGCTGAGCAGCCCCAGCATTTT. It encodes CASSQEQGAEQPQHF.

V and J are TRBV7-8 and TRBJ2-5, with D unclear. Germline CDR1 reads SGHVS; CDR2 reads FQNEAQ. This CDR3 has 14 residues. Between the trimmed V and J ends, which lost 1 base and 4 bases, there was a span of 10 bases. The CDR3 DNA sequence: TGTGCCAGCAGCTTAGGAGGTCACAGAGAGACCCAGTACTTC. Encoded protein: CASSLGGHRETQYF.

The CDR3 sequence is CASRGLNNQPQHF. Written as DNA, the CDR3 is TGTGCCAGTAGAGGCCTAAATAATCAGCCCCAGCATTTT. The V and J genes are TRBV19 and TRBJ1-5; no firm D call. CDR3 size: 13 residues. Germline loops: CDR1 LNHDA, CDR2 SQIVND (reference sequence). V lost 6 bases and J lost 4, with 10 bases in between.